This TCR beta chain was found in a study of T cells in Graves' hyperthyroidism and ophthalmopathy. Study details: Peripheral blood was acquired at first diagnosis, ahead of any therapy whatsoever.

Diagnoses were established using clinical symptoms, serum thyroxine and TRAb, thyroid ultrasound and orbital computed tomography. TCR beta CDR3 regions were amplified from RNA transcripts. A set of HTBI primers served as the primers for a first-round RT-PCR of the TCR CDR3. TCRdb ran MiXCR on the multiplex PCR reads and lists one entry per CDR3 protein. The sample records hundreds of thousands of distinct CDR3 sequences, 15% to 20% being singletons. Only a few counts were recorded for this clonotype. Its cognate antigen is unknown. Study-wide results and caveats: Ophthalmopathy, as predicted by the model, came a median around 6.7 months after the prediction. Blood held most thyroid clonotypes expanded above 0.001 frequency.

The V and J ends lost 4 bases and 5 bases respectively, with 15 bases between them. CDR3 length: 14 amino acids. Per germline, CDR1 SGHKS and CDR2 YYEKEE (reference sequence). The specimen sequenced was blood. This sequence was found in a woman aged 25 to 39 with Graves' hyperthyroidism. The gene calls are TRBV5-5 and TRBJ1-2, with D perhaps matching TRBD1 (5 bases). CDR3 DNA: TGTGCCAGCAGCCTCTTCGGGGGAGCTTATGGCTACACCTTC. Its translation is CASSLFGGAYGYTF.